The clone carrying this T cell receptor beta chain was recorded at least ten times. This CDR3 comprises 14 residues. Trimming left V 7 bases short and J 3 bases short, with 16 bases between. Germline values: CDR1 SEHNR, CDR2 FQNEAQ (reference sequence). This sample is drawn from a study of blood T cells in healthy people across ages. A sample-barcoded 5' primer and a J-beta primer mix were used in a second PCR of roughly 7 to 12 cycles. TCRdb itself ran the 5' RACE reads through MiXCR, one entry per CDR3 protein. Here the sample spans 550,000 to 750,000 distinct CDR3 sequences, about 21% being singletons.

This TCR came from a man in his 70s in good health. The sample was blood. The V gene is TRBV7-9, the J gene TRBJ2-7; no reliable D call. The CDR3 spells CASTPGPGLYEQYF. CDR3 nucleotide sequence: TGTGCCAGCACCCCAGGACCAGGTCTCTACGAGCAGTACTTC.